This T cell receptor beta chain was captured by sequencing in a study of blood T cells in healthy people across ages. Findings and limits, study-wide: When one million T cells were used, diversity estimates were thought to be underestimates.

This clonotype has a handful of counts. Its antigen is not known. V lost 3 bases, J lost 5 bases, and 19 bases lay in between. Germline assignment: CDR1 MNHNY and CDR2 SVGAGI (reference sequence). The CDR3 sequence is 16 residues long. With a J-beta primer mix and a sample-barcoded 5' primer, a second PCR ran 7 to 11 cycles. Every cDNA was tagged by a template-switch adaptor with 12 random nucleotides. Each CDR3 protein is one row after TCRdb ran MiXCR on the 5' RACE reads. This sample has 550,000 to 750,000 distinct CDR3 sequences; about 21% occur once, and the top ten carry roughly 3.4%. Sequenced: blood. The TCR was taken from a man aged 65-85 years in good health. The chain links TRBV6-6 to TRBJ1-2; D is unclear. The CDR3 region is CASSYSAVRRDYGYTF. The CDR3 DNA sequence: TGTGCCAGCAGTTATTCCGCCGTAAGACGAGATTATGGCTACACCTTC.